The 5 T cell receptor beta chains in this list originate from one sample, sequenced in a study of graft-versus-host responses after intestinal transplantation. Antigens for these TCRs are unknown. The data were produced by immunoSEQ multiplex PCR, yet TCRdb's version contains in-frame clones alone and is incomplete. Of tens of thousands of clones in the sample, approximately 84% were seen once. Sequencing was performed on unstimulated CD4+ T cells sorted from spleen or lymph node cells, taken before transplant. The receptors were gathered from a human donor who was the organ donor for an intestinal transplant.

This chain links TRBV6-6 with TRBJ1-2; the match to TRBD1 covers 9 bases. After removal of 7 bases from V and 5 bases from J, the junction contained 8 bases not matched to a gene. Germline loops: CDR1 MNHNY, CDR2 SVGAGI (reference sequence). This CDR3 has 14 residues. The CDR3 sequence: CASKTQGARYGYTF. DNA of the CDR3: TGTGCCAGCAAGACACAGGGGGCTCGTTATGGCTACACCTTC.

V gene TRBV10-1 combines with J gene TRBJ2-7; tentative D call: TRBD2 (6 bases). The V gene's germline CDR1 is WNHNN and CDR2 SYGVQD (reference sequence). The length of the CDR3 is 13 residues. Deletions cut 5 bases from V and 3 bases from J, with 11 bases between. The CDR3, as DNA: TGCGCCAGCAGTCCCGGGACTGGCTACGAGCAGTACTTC. Translation: CASSPGTGYEQYF.

CDR3: CASSSMTSSGANVLTF. In DNA form, the CDR3 reads TGTGCCAGCAGTTCTATGACTAGTTCCGGGGCCAACGTCCTGACTTTC. The gene calls are TRBV6-5 and TRBJ2-6; D is perhaps TRBD2 (6 bases). Germline V gene lookup returns CDR1 MNHEY and CDR2 SVGAGI. Trimming took off 4 bases at V and 4 bases at J, with 14 bases between the two ends. The CDR3 has 16 residues.

The V and J genes are TRBV30 and TRBJ2-3; unclear D gene. The germline CDR1 and CDR2 sequences are GTSNPN and SVGIG (reference sequence). Between the trimmed V and J ends, which lost 2 bases and 3 bases, there was a span of 9 bases. This CDR3 region has 13 residues. CDR3 in amino acids: CAWSLELTDTQYF. The DNA for the CDR3 is TGTGCCTGGAGTCTCGAGCTAACAGATACGCAGTATTTT.

The genes are TRBV7-9 and TRBJ1-4; D is uncertain. The CDR3 runs to 15 residues. Trimming left V 1 base short and J 5 bases short, with 11 bases between. Germline V CDR1 and CDR2: SEHNR, FQNEAQ (reference sequence). The CDR3 DNA follows: TGTGCCAGCAGCTTAGATCCGGTCTCGAATGAAAAACTGTTTTTT. Translating it yields CASSLDPVSNEKLFF.